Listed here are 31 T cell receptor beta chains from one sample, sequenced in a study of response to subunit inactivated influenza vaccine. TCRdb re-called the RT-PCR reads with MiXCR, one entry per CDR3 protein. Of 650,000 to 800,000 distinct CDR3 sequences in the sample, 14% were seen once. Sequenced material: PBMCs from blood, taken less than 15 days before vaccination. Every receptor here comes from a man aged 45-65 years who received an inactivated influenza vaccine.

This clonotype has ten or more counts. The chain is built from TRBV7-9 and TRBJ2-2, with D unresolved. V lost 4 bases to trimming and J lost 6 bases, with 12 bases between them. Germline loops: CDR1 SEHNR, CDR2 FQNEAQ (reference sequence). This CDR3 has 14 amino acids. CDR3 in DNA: TGTGCCAGCAGCTACCCTAGATTCCCCGGGGAGCTGTTTTTT. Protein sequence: CASSYPRFPGELFF. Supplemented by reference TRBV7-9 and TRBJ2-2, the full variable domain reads DTGVSQNPRHKITKRGQNVTFRCDPISEHNRLYWYRQTLGQGPEFLTYFQNEAQLEKSRLLSDRFSAERPKGSFSTLEIQRTEQGDSAMYLCASSYPRFPGELFFGEGSRLTVL.

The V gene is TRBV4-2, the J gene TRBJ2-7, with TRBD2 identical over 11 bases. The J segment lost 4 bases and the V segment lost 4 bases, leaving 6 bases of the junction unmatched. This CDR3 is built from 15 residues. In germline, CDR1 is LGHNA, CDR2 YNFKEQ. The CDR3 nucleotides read TGTGCCAGCAGCCCACTAGCGGGAGATGGGTACGAGCAGTACTTC. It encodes CASSPLAGDGYEQYF.

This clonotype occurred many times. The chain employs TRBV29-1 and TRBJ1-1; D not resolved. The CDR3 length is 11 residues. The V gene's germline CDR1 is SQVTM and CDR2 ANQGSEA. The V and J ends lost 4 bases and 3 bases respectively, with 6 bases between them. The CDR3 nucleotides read TGCAGCGTTGTCTTAGACACTGAAGCTTTCTTT. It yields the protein CSVVLDTEAFF.

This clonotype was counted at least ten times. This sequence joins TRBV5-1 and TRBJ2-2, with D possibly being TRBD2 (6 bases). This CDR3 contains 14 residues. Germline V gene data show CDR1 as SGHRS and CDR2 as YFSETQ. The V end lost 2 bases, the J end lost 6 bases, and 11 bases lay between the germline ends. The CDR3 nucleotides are TGCGCCAGCAGCTTACTAGGGGAGGCCGGGGAGCTGTTTTTT. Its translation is CASSLLGEAGELFF.

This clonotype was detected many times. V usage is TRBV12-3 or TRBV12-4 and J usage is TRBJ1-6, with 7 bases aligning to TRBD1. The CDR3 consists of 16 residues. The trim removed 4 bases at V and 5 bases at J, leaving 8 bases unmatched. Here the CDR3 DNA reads TGTGCCAGCAGTTCCGGGGGGACAGTTCATAATTCACCCCTCCACTTT. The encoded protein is CASSSGGTVHNSPLHF.

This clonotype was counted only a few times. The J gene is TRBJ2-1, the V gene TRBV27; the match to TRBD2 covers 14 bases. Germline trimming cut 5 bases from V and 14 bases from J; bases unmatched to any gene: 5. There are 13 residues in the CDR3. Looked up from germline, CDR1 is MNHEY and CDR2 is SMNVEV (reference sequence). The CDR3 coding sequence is TGTGCCAGCAGTCCGGGACTAGCGGGAGAGGAGTTCTTC. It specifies CASSPGLAGEEFF.

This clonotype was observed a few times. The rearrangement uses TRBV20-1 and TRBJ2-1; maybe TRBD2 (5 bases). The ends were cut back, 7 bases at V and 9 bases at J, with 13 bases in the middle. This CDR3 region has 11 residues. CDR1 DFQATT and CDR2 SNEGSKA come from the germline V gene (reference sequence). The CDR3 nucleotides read TGCAGTGTAATACTAGGACTTGAGCAGTTCTTC. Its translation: CSVILGLEQFF.

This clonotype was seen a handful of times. CDR3 sequence reads: CSASGQVSSNQPQHF. CDR3 bases: TGCAGTGCTTCCGGACAGGTCTCCAGCAATCAGCCCCAGCATTTT. The rearrangement links TRBV20-1 to TRBJ1-5, with TRBD1 matching 7 bases. CDR1 is DFQATT, CDR2 SNEGSKA, per germline (reference sequence). The CDR3 contains 15 residues. Unmatched junction bases numbered 8, after V lost 5 bases and J lost 1 base.

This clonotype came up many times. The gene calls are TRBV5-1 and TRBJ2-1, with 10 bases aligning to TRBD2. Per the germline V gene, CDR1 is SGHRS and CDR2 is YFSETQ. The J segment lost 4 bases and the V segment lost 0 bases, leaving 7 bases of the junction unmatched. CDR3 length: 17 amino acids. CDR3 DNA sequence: TGCGCCAGCAGCTTGGCTAGCGGGAGTTCTTCTTACAATGAGCAGTTCTTC. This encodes CASSLASGSSSYNEQFF.

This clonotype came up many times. The CDR3 DNA follows: TGTGCCACCAGCAGAGCCCCAGGGGGAGAATATGGCTACACCTTC. Protein sequence: CATSRAPGGEYGYTF. The chain couples TRBV15 to TRBJ1-2; 7 bases map to TRBD1. The germline CDR1 and CDR2 sequences are LNHNV and YYDKDF (reference sequence). CDR3 length equals 15 residues. With V trimmed by 1 base and J by 5 bases, 7 bases remained unmatched.

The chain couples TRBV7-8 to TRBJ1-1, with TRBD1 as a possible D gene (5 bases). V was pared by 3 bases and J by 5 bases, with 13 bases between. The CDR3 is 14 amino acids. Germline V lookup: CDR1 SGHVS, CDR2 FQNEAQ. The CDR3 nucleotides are TGTGCCAGCAGCTTTAGTAGGGGTGGGACTGAAGCTTTCTTT. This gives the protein CASSFSRGGTEAFF.

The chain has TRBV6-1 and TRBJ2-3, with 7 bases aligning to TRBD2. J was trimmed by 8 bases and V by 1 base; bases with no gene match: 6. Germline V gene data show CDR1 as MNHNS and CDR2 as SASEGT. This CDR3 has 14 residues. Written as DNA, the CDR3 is TGTGCCAGCAGTGAAGATCGGTCTAGCGGTACGCAGTATTTT. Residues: CASSEDRSSGTQYF.

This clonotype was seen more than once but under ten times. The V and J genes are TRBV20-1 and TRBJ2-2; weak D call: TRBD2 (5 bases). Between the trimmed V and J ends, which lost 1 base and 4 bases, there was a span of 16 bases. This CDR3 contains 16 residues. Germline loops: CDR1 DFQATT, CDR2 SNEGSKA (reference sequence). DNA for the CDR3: TGCAGTGCTAGAGCCCGGACCGGGATCTTCACCGGGGAGCTGTTTTTT. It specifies CSARARTGIFTGELFF.

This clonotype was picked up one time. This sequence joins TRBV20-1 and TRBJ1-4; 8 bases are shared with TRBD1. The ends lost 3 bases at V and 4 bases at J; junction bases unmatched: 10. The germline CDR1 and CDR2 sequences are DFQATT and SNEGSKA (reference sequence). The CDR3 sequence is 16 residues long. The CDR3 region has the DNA TGCAGTGCTAGCCCCGGCAGGGGGCGTAGTAATGAAAAACTGTTTTTT. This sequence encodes CSASPGRGRSNEKLFF.

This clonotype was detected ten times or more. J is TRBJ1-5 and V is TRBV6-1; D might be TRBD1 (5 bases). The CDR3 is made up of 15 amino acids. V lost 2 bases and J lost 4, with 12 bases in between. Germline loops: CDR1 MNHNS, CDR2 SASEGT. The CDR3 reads CASSERDSSNQPQHF. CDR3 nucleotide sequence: TGTGCCAGCAGTGAACGTGACAGTTCTAATCAGCCCCAGCATTTT.

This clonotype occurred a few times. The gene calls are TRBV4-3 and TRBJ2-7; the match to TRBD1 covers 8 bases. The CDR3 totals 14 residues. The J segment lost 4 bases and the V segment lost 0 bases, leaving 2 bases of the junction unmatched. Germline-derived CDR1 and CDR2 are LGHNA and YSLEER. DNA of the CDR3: TGCGCCAGCAGCCAAGAGAACAGGGGGTACGAGCAGTACTTC. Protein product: CASSQENRGYEQYF.

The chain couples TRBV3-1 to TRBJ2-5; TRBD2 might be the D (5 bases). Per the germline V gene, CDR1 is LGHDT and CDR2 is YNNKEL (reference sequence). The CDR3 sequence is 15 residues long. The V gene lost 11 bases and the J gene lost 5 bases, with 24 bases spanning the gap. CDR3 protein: CACSQDPEGWETQYF. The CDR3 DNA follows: TGTGCCTGCTCCCAAGATCCTGAGGGTTGGGAGACCCAGTACTTC.

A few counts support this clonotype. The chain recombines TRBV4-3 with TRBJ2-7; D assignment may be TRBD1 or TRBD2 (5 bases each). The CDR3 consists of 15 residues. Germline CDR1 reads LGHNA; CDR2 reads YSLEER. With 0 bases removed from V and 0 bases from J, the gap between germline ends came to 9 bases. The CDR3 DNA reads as TGCGCCAGCAGCCAAGATTCAGGGAGCTCCTACGAGCAGTACTTC. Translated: CASSQDSGSSYEQYF.

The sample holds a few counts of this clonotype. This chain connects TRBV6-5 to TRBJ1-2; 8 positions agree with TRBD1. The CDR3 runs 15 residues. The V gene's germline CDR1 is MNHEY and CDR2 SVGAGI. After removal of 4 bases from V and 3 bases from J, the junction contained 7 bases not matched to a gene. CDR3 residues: CASSSPGGVDYGYTF. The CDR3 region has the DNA TGTGCCAGCAGTTCTCCAGGGGGCGTCGACTATGGCTACACCTTC.

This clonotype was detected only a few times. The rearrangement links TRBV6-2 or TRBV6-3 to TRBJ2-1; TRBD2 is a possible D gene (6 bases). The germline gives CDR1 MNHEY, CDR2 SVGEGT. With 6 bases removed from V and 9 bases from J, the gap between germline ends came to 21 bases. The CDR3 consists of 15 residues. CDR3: CASSPEGLPTREQFF. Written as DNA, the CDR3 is TGTGCCAGCAGCCCAGAGGGACTCCCAACTCGTGAGCAGTTCTTC.

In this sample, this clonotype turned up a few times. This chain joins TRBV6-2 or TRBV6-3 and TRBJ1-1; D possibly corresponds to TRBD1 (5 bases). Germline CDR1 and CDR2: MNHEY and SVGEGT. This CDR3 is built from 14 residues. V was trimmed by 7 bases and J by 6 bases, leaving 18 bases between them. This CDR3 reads CASKAGLFVSEAFF. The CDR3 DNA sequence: TGTGCCAGCAAGGCAGGGCTATTCGTCTCTGAAGCTTTCTTT.

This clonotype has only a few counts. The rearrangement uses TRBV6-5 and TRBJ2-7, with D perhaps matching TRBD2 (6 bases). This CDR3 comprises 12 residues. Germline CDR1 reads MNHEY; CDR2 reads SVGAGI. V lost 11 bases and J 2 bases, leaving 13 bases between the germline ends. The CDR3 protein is CACHSGPYEQYF. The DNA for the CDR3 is TGTGCCTGTCATAGCGGACCCTACGAGCAGTACTTC.

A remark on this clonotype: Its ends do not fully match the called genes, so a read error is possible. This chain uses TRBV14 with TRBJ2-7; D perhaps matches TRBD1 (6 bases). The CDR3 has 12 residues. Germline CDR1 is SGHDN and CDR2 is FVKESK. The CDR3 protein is CTSSPNRVEQYF. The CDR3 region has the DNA TGTACCAGCAGCCCAAACAGGGTCGAGCAGTACTTC.

CDR3 in DNA: TGCGCCAGCAGCACGTCTCGGGGCCGGAATTCACCCCTCCACTTT. Amino acid sequence: CASSTSRGRNSPLHF. The chain uses TRBV4-3 and TRBJ1-6, with D possibly being TRBD1 (5 bases). In germline, CDR1 is LGHNA, CDR2 YSLEER. Between the trimmed V and J ends, which lost 5 bases and 7 bases, there was a span of 15 bases. This CDR3 is 15 amino acids long.

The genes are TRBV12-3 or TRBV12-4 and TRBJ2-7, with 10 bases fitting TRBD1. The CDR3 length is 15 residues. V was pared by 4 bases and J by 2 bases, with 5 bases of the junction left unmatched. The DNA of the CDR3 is TGTGCCAGCAGTTCCGGGACAGGGGTGCCCTACGAGCAGTACTTC. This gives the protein CASSSGTGVPYEQYF.

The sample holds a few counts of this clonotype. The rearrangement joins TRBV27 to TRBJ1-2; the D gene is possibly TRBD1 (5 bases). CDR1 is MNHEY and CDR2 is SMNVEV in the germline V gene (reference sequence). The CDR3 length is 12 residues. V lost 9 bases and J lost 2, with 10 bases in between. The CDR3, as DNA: TGTGCCAGTCGACAGTCAAACTATGGCTACACCTTC. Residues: CASRQSNYGYTF.

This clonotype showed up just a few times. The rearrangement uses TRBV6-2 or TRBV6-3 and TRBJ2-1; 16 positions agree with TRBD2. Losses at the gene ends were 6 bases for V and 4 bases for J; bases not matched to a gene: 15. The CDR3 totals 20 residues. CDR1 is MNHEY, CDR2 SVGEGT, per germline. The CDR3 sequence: CASRPGLAGGPSVRYNEQFF. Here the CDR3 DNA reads TGTGCCAGCAGACCGGGACTAGCGGGGGGGCCGTCGGTGAGATACAATGAGCAGTTCTTC.

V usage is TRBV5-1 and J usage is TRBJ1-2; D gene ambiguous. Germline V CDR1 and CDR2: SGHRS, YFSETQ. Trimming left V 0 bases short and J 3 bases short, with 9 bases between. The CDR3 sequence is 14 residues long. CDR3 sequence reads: CASSLALGDYGYTF. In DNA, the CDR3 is TGCGCCAGCAGCTTGGCCCTGGGAGACTATGGCTACACCTTC.

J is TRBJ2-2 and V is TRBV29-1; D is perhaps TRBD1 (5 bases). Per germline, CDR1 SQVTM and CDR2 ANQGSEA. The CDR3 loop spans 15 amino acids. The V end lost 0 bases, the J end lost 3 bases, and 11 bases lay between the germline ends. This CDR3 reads CSVEDPRVDTGELFF. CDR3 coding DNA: TGCAGCGTTGAAGATCCCAGGGTAGACACCGGGGAGCTGTTTTTT.

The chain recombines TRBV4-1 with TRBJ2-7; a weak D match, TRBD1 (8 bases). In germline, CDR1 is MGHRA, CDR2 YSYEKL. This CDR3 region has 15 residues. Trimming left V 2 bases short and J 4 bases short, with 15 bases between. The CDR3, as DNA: TGCGCCAGCAGCCAATCGACAGGGGAGGGGTACGAGCAGTACTTC. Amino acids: CASSQSTGEGYEQYF.

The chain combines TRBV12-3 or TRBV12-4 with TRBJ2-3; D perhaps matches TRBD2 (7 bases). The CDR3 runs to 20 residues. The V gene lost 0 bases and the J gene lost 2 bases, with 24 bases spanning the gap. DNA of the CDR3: TGTGCCAGCAGTTTAGCTCGAGGGGCCGGGGAGGGGGGAGTCACAGATACGCAGTATTTT. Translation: CASSLARGAGEGGVTDTQYF.